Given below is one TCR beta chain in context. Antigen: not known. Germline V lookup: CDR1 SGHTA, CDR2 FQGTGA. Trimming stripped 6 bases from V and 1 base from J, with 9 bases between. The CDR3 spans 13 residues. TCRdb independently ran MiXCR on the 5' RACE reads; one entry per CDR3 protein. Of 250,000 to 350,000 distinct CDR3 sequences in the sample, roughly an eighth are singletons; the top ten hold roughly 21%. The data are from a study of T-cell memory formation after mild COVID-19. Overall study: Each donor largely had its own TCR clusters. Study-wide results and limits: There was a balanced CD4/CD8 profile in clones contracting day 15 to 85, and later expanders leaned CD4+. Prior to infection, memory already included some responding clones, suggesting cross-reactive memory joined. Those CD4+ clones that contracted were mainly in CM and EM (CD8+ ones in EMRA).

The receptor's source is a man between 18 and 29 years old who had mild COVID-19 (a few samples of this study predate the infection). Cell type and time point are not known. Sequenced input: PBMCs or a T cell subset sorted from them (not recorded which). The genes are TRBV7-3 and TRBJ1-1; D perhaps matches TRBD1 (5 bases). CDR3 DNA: TGTGCCAGCAGTACCGACAGGAACACTGAAGCTTTCTTT. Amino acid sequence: CASSTDRNTEAFF. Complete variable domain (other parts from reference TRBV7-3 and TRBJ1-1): GAGVSQTPSNKVTEKGKYVELRCDPISGHTALYWYRQSLGQGPEFLIYFQGTGAADDSGLPNDRFFAVRPEGSVSTLKIQRTERGDSAVYLCASSTDRNTEAFFGQGTRLTVV.